The 20 T cell receptor beta chains reported below all come from one sample, sequenced in a study of blood T cell repertoires in COVID-19. Repertoires were generated with immunoSEQ multiplex PCR, while TCRdb's copy carries only in-frame clones and drops some. This sample has some 260,000 clones; roughly 85% occur once, and the top ten carry roughly 3.1%. What was sequenced was peripheral blood. These receptors were collected from a woman aged 18 to 35 with acute or convalescent COVID-19.

The chain employs TRBV21-1 and TRBJ2-5; the table's D call TRBD2 went unverified against the DNA. TRBV21-1 is a recognized pseudogene. The CDR3 runs 15 residues. This CDR3 reads CASSKRRAYQETQYF. CDR3 DNA sequence: TGTGCCAGCAGCAAAAGGAGGGCCTACCAAGAGACCCAGTACTTC.

The chain has TRBV19 and TRBJ2-3; D is possibly TRBD1 (5 bases). Germline V CDR1 and CDR2: LNHDA, SQIVND (reference sequence). The CDR3 covers 16 residues. The V and J ends lost 6 bases and 2 bases respectively, with 18 bases between them. In DNA form, the CDR3 reads TGTGCCAGTAGCACCCGACAGTTTCTGTACACAGATACGCAGTATTTT. This translates into CASSTRQFLYTDTQYF.

The CDR3 region has the DNA TGTGCCAGCAGTTATAACAGTTATGAAGCTTTCTTT. It encodes CASSYNSYEAFF. The V call is TRBV5-4, the J call TRBJ1-1; D uncertain. Between the trimmed V and J ends, which lost 5 bases and 7 bases, there was a span of 12 bases. CDR3 length: 12 residues. Germline CDR1 reads SGHNT; CDR2 reads YYREEE (reference sequence).

Remarks on this clone: Other DNA sequences in this specimen translate into the identical CDR3. V gene TRBV5-1 combines with J gene TRBJ2-2; D perhaps matches TRBD1 (5 bases). The length of the CDR3 is 14 residues. The germline V gene encodes CDR1 SGHRS and CDR2 YFSETQ. V was shortened by 0 bases and J by 5 bases, with 8 bases between the two germline ends. The CDR3 sequence: CASSLGQSTGELFF. DNA for the CDR3: TGCGCCAGCAGCTTGGGACAGAGTACCGGGGAGCTGTTTTTT.

The chain combines TRBV28 with TRBJ2-3; D perhaps matches TRBD1 (5 bases). V was shortened by 6 bases and J by 0 bases, with 10 bases between the two germline ends. The CDR3 is 14 amino acids. Germline values: CDR1 MDHEN, CDR2 SYDVKM. CDR3 nucleotide sequence: TGTGCCAGCAGCCAGACAGAAAGCACAGATACGCAGTATTTT. This gives the protein CASSQTESTDTQYF.

The CDR3 region is CASSSPTSGMNTGELFF. CDR3 nucleotide sequence: TGTGCCAGCAGTTCCCCAACTAGCGGGATGAACACCGGGGAGCTGTTTTTT. The chain has TRBV28 and TRBJ2-2; 10 nucleotides match TRBD2. J was trimmed by 1 base and V by 4 bases; bases with no gene match: 6. CDR1 is MDHEN, CDR2 SYDVKM, per germline. This CDR3 has 17 residues.

The chain has TRBV10-2 and TRBJ2-4; 9 bases fit TRBD2. Unmatched junction bases numbered 9, after V lost 2 bases and J lost 1 base. This CDR3 has 18 amino acids. Germline loops: CDR1 WSHSY, CDR2 SAAADI. CDR3 DNA sequence: TGCGCCAGCAGTGAGAGGTTAGCGGGAGATGCGGCCAAAAACATTCAGTACTTC. Protein product: CASSERLAGDAAKNIQYF.

In the case of this clone: The junction does not match germline at one end; this may be a read error. The V and J genes are TRBV7-3 and TRBJ1-1; D is unclear. This CDR3 comprises 14 residues. Germline V gene lookup returns CDR1 SGHTA and CDR2 FQGTGA. In nucleotides, the CDR3 is TGTGCCAGCAGCGTCGAGATGGAGAACCCTGAAGCTTTCTTT. Translated: CASSVEMENPEAFF.

The sample holds one count of this clone. J is TRBJ2-5 and V is TRBV19; D may be TRBD2 (6 bases). The CDR3 has 14 amino acids. The germline gives CDR1 LNHDA, CDR2 SQIVND (reference sequence). Trimming left V 7 bases short and J 1 base short, with 13 bases between. The CDR3 DNA follows: TGTGCCAGTACCGAGGACTACCTCCAAGAGACCCAGTACTTC. Protein product: CASTEDYLQETQYF.

In its sample, this clone was seen a few times. The rearrangement links TRBV7-9 to TRBJ2-5, with 7 bases aligning to TRBD1. CDR1 is SEHNR, CDR2 FQNEAQ, per germline (reference sequence). J gave up 5 bases and V 5 bases, and 11 bases lay outside the gene matches. The CDR3 length is 15 residues. CDR3 sequence: CASSDVLGGFETQYF. As DNA, the CDR3 is TGTGCCAGCAGCGACGTTTTAGGGGGCTTCGAGACCCAGTACTTC.

This clone was found a few times. The chain is built from TRBV27 and TRBJ1-5; TRBD1 might be the D (6 bases). Per the germline V gene, CDR1 is MNHEY and CDR2 is SMNVEV (reference sequence). The V end lost 2 bases, the J end lost 4 bases, and 9 bases lay between the germline ends. CDR3 length: 14 amino acids. CDR3 DNA sequence: TGTGCCAGCAGTTTACGGACAGCTAATCAGCCCCAGCATTTT. It yields the protein CASSLRTANQPQHF.

The V call is TRBV3-1 (or the pseudogene TRBV3-2), the J call TRBJ1-2; possibly TRBD1 for D (5 bases). V was clipped by 0 bases and J by 5 bases, with 16 bases between them. The CDR3 totals 16 residues. Per the germline V gene, CDR1 is LGHDT and CDR2 is YNNKEL (reference sequence). Written as DNA, the CDR3 is TGTGCCAGCAGCCAAGAAGGCAGCAGGGATTGTTATGGCTACACCTTC. Residues: CASSQEGSRDCYGYTF.

The chain carries TRBV10-3 and TRBJ1-1; D uncertain. The CDR3 totals 12 residues. Germline lookup yields CDR1 ENHRY and CDR2 SYGVKD. V was clipped by 3 bases and J by 5 bases, with 7 bases between them. CDR3 in DNA: TGTGCCATCAGTGACGAGTGGACTGAAGCTTTCTTT. Translation: CAISDEWTEAFF.

J is TRBJ2-1 and V is TRBV4-1; 16 bases match TRBD2. V trimming: 4 bases; J trimming: 0 bases; junction bases outside the gene matches: 9. The CDR3 contains 20 residues. Germline V gene sequence: CDR1 MGHRA, CDR2 YSYEKL. The DNA of the CDR3 is TGCGCCAGCAGCCCAGCGGGACTAGCGGGAGGGAATAGCTCCTACAATGAGCAGTTCTTC. This sequence encodes CASSPAGLAGGNSSYNEQFF.

J is TRBJ1-2 and V is TRBV2, with 10 bases lining up with TRBD1. CDR1 SNHLY and CDR2 FYNNEI come from the germline V gene. CDR3 length: 14 residues. The J segment lost 6 bases and the V segment lost 8 bases, leaving 9 bases of the junction unmatched. The CDR3 sequence is CASSRAGTGDGYTF. CDR3 in DNA: TGTGCCAGCTCCCGAGCCGGGACAGGGGATGGCTACACCTTC.

CDR3 bases: TGTGCCAGCAGTTACCAGGGACAGAGCAATCAGCCCCAGCATTTT. It encodes CASSYQGQSNQPQHF. The chain combines TRBV6-6 with TRBJ1-5; 7 positions agree with TRBD1. With V trimmed by 2 bases and J by 1 base, 2 bases remained unmatched. In germline, CDR1 is MNHNY, CDR2 SVGAGI (reference sequence). There are 15 residues in the CDR3.

The V and J genes are TRBV19 and TRBJ2-5; D not resolved. The germline V gene encodes CDR1 LNHDA and CDR2 SQIVND (reference sequence). V was shortened by 6 bases and J by 5 bases, with 13 bases between the two germline ends. The CDR3 has 13 amino acids. CDR3 sequence reads: CASSSGAWETQYF. The DNA of the CDR3 is TGTGCCAGTAGCTCGGGTGCGTGGGAGACCCAGTACTTC.

The gene calls are TRBV6-5 and TRBJ2-1; 9 bases align to TRBD1. This CDR3 comprises 15 residues. Per germline, CDR1 MNHEY and CDR2 SVGAGI. Trimming cost V 5 bases and J 4 bases; bases outside gene matches: 6. Here the CDR3 reads CASSTGTGLYNEQFF. CDR3 bases: TGTGCCAGCAGTACCGGGACAGGGCTTTACAATGAGCAGTTCTTC.

Only a few counts were recorded for this clone. V is TRBV15 and J is TRBJ2-3; no definite D call. The V and J ends lost 1 base and 0 bases respectively, with 5 bases between them. The CDR3 sequence is 14 residues long. Germline V gives CDR1 LNHNV, CDR2 YYDKDF (reference sequence). CDR3 in amino acids: CATSRGSSTDTQYF. DNA of the CDR3: TGTGCCACCAGCAGAGGTAGTAGCACAGATACGCAGTATTTT.

The chain employs TRBV5-1 and TRBJ1-1; 8 nucleotides match TRBD1. The CDR3 has 15 residues. Germline V gene sequence: CDR1 SGHRS, CDR2 YFSETQ. V lost 5 bases and J lost 4; bases outside the gene matches: 10. The CDR3 loop is CASRVSGQAGTEAFF. The CDR3 coding sequence is TGCGCCAGCAGGGTGTCGGGACAGGCGGGCACTGAAGCTTTCTTT. Combining the CDR3 with reference TRBV5-1 and TRBJ1-1 gives the whole variable domain KAGVTQTPRYLIKTRGQQVTLSCSPISGHRSVSWYQQTPGQGLQFLFEYFSETQRNKGNFPGRFSGRQFSNSRSEMNVSTLELGDSALYLCASRVSGQAGTEAFFGQGTRLTVV.